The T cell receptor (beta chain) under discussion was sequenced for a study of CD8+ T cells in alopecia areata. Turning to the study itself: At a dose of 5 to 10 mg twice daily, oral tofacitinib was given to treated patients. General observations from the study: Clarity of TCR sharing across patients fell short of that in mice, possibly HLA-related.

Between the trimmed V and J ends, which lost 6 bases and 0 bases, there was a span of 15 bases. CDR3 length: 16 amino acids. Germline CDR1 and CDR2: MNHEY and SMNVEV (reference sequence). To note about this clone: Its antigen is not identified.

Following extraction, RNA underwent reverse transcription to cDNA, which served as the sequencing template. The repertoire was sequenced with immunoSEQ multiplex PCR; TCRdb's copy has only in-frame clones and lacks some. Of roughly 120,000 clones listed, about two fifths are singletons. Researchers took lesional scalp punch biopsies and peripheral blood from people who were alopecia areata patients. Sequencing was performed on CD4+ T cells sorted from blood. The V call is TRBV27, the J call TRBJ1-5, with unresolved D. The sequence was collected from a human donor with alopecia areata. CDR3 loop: CASSLKGPYSNQPQHF. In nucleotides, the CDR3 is TGTGCCAGCAGCTTAAAAGGACCCTATAGCAATCAGCCCCAGCATTTT.